The entry below describes one T cell receptor beta chain. Its matching antigen is unknown. These data belong to a study of T cells and copy number aberrations in small-cell lung cancer. The study's findings and limits: Sequencing artifacts are a known risk, since all specimens were formalin-fixed paraffin-embedded. Compared with adjacent lung tissue, tumors had lower T-cell richness and clonality and non-significantly lower density.

The CDR3 runs 16 residues. V lost 5 bases, J lost 4 bases, and 14 bases stayed unmatched. Germline V gives CDR1 SEHNR, CDR2 FQNEAQ (reference sequence). Donors were all either smokers or heavy second-hand smokers. Adjacent normal lung was taken at least 2 cm from tumor. Profiled with immunoSEQ multiplex PCR; TCRdb holds only in-frame clones, not every one. This sample yields about 2,600 clones, of which under 80% are seen a single time; roughly 10% belongs to the top ten. The rearrangement uses TRBV7-9 and TRBJ2-7; 7 bases agree with TRBD2. The receptor comes from a man in his sixties with small cell lung cancer. The specimen was normal tissue next to the tumor. CDR3 nucleotides: TGTGCCAGCAGCCCGGTAAGGGAGGGCCCCTTTTACGAGCAGTACTTC. Protein sequence: CASSPVREGPFYEQYF.